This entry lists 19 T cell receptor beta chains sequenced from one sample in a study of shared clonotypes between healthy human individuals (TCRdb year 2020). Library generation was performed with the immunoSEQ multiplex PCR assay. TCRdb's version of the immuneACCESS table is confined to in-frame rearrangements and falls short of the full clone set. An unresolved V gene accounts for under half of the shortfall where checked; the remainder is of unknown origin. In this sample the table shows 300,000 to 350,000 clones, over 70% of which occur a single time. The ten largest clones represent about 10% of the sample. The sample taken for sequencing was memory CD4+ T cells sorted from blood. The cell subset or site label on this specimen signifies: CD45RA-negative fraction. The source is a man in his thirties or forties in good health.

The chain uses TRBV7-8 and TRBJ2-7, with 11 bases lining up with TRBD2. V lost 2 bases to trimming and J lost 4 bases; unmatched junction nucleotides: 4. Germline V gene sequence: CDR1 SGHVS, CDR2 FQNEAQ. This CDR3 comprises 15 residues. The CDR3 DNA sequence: TGTGCCAGCAGCTTAACTAGCGGGAGTGTTTACGAGCAGTACTTC. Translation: CASSLTSGSVYEQYF.

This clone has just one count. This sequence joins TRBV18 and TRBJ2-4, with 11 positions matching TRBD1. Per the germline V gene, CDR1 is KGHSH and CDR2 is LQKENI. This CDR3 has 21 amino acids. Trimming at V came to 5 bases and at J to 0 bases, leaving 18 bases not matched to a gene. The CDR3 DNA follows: TGTGCCAGCTCAGAAGGACAGGGGGCTTTGAGGACCACACTAGCCAAAAACATTCAGTACTTC. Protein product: CASSEGQGALRTTLAKNIQYF. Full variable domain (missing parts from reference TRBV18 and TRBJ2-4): NAGVMQNPRHLVRRRGQEARLRCSPMKGHSHVYWYRQLPEEGLKFMVYLQKENIIDESGMPKERFSAEFPKEGPSILRIQQVVRGDSAAYFCASSEGQGALRTTLAKNIQYFGAGTRLSVL.

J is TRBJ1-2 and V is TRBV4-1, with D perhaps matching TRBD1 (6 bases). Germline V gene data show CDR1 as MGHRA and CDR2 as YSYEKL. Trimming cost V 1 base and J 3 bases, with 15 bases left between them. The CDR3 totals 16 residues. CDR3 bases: TGCGCCAGCAGCCAAGTTCTGGGGGGCAGGTACTATGGCTACACCTTC. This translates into CASSQVLGGRYYGYTF.

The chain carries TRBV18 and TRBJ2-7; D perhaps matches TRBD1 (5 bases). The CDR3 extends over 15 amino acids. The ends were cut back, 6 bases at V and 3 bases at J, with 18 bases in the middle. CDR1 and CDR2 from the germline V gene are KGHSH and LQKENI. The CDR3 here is CASSPSKGQDYEQYF. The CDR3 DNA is TGTGCCAGCTCCCCTTCCAAGGGGCAAGACTACGAGCAGTACTTC.

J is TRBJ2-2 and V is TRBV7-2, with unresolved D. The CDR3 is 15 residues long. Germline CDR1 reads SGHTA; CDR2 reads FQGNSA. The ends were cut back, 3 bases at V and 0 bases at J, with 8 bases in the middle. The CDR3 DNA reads TGTGCCAGCAGCTTCGGCACTTCGAACACCGGGGAGCTGTTTTTT. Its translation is CASSFGTSNTGELFF.

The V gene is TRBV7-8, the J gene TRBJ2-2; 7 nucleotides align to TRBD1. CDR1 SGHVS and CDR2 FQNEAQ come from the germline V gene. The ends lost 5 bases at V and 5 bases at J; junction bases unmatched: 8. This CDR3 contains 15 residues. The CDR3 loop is CASSPRDRATGELFF. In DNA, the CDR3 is TGTGCCAGCAGCCCTCGGGACAGAGCTACCGGGGAGCTGTTTTTT.

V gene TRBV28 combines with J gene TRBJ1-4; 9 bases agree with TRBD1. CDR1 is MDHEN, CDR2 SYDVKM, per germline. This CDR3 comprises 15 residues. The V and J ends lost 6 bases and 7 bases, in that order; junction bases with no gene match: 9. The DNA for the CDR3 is TGTGCCAGCAGCCTAGGGGGACAGGGTGGTGAAAAACTGTTTTTT. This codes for CASSLGGQGGEKLFF.

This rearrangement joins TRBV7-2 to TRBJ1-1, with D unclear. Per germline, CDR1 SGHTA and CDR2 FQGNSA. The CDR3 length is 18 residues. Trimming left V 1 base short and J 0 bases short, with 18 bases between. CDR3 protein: CASSLEFPFSTVNTEAFF. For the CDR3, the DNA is TGTGCCAGCAGCTTAGAATTTCCTTTCTCGACGGTGAACACTGAAGCTTTCTTT.

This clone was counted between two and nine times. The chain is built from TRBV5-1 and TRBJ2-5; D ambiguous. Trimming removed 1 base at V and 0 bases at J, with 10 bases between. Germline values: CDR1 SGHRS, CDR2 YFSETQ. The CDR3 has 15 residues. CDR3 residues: CASSLTMGYQETQYF. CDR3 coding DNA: TGCGCCAGCAGCTTGACCATGGGGTACCAAGAGACCCAGTACTTC. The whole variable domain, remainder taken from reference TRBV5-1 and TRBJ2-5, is KAGVTQTPRYLIKTRGQQVTLSCSPISGHRSVSWYQQTPGQGLQFLFEYFSETQRNKGNFPGRFSGRQFSNSRSEMNVSTLELGDSALYLCASSLTMGYQETQYFGPGTRLLVL.

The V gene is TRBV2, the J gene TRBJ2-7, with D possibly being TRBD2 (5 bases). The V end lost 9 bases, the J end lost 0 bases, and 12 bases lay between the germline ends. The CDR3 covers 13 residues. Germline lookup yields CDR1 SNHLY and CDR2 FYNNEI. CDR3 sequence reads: CARSGSISYEQYF. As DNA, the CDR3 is TGTGCCAGATCTGGGAGTATCTCCTACGAGCAGTACTTC.

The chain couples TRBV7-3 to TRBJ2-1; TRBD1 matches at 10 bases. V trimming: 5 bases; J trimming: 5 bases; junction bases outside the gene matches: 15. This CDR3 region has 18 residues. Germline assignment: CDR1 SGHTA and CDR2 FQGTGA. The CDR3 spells CASSPRRETGGSNNEQFF. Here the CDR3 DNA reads TGTGCCAGCAGCCCTAGGCGCGAGACAGGGGGCTCTAACAATGAGCAGTTCTTC. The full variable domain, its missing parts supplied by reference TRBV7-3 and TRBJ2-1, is GAGVSQTPSNKVTEKGKYVELRCDPISGHTALYWYRQSLGQGPEFLIYFQGTGAADDSGLPNDRFFAVRPEGSVSTLKIQRTERGDSAVYLCASSPRRETGGSNNEQFFGPGTRLTVL.

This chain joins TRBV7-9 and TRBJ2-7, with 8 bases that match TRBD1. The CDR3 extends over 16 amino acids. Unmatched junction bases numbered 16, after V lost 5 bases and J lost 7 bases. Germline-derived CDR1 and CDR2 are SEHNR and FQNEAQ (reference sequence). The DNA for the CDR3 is TGTGCCAGCAGCAAGACAGGGGTGCCCCCCTATGGGGAGCAGTACTTC. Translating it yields CASSKTGVPPYGEQYF.

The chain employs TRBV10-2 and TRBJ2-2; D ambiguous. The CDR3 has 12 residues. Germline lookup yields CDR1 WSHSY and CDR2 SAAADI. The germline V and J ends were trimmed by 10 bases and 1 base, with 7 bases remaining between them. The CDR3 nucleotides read TGCGCCACCCTACAGAACACCGGGGAGCTGTTTTTT. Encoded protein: CATLQNTGELFF.

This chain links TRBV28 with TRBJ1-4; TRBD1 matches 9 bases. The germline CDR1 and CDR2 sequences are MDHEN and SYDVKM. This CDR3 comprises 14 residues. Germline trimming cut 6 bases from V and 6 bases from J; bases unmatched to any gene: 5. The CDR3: CASSQTGGDEKLFF. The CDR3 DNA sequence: TGTGCCAGCAGCCAGACAGGGGGGGATGAAAAACTGTTTTTT.

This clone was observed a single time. CDR3 nucleotide sequence: TGTGCCAGCACCATGACAGACGCCTACGAGCAGTACTTC. This translates into CASTMTDAYEQYF. V and J are TRBV11-2 and TRBJ2-7, with a tentative D call TRBD1 (5 bases). Trimming took off 7 bases at V and 2 bases at J, with 12 bases between the two ends. This CDR3 contains 13 residues. Germline CDR1 is SGHAT and CDR2 is FQNNGV.

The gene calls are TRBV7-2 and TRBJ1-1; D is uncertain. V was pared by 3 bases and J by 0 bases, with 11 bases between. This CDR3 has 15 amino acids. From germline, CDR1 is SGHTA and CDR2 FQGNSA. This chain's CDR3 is CASSFTTVMNTEAFF. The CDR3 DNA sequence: TGTGCCAGCAGCTTTACGACGGTGATGAACACTGAAGCTTTCTTT.

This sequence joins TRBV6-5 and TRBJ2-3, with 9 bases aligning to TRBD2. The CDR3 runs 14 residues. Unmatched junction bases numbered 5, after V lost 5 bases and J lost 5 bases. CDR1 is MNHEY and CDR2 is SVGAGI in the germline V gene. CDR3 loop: CASSNRGREDTQYF. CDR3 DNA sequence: TGTGCCAGCAGTAATCGCGGGAGGGAAGATACGCAGTATTTT.

The CDR3 sequence: CASSTTGTGRSNTEAFF. Written as DNA, the CDR3 is TGTGCCAGCTCGACGACCGGGACAGGGAGATCGAACACTGAAGCTTTCTTT. The J gene is TRBJ1-1, the V gene TRBV18; 9 nucleotides agree with TRBD1. After removal of 6 bases from V and 1 base from J, the junction contained 12 bases not matched to a gene. The CDR3 has 17 amino acids. Germline V gene data show CDR1 as KGHSH and CDR2 as LQKENI.

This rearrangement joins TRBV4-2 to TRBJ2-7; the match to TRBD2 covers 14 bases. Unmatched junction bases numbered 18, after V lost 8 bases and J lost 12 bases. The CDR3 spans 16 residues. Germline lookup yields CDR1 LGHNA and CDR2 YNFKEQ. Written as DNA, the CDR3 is TGTGCCAGCTCCTCCGCCCAGGGACTAGCGGGAGTTTCACTGTACTTC. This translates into CASSSAQGLAGVSLYF.